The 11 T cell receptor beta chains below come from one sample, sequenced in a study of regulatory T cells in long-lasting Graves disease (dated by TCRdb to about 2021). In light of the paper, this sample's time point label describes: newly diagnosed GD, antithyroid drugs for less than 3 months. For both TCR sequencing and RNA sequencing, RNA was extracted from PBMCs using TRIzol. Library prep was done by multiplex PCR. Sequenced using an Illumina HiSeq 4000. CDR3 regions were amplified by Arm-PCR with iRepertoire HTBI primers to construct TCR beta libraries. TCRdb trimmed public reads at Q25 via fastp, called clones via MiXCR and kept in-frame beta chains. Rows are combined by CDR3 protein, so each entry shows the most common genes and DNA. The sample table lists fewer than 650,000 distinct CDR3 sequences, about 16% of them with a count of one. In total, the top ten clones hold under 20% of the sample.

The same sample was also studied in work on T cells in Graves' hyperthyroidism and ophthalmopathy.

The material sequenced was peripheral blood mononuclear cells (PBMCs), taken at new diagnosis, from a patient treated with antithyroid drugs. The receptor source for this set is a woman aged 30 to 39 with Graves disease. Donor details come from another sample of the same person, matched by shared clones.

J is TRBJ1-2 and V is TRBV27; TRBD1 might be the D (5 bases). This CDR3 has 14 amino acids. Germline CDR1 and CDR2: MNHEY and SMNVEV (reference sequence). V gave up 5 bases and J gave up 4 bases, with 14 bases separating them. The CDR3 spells CASSPEAGIYGYTF. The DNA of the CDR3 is TGTGCCAGCAGTCCCGAGGCAGGGATCTATGGCTACACCTTC.

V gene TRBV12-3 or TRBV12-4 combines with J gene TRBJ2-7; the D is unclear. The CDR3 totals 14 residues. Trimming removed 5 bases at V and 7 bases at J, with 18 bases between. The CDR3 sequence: CASSPKTRVWEQYF. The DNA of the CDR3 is TGTGCCAGCAGTCCCAAAACACGGGTCTGGGAGCAGTACTTC.

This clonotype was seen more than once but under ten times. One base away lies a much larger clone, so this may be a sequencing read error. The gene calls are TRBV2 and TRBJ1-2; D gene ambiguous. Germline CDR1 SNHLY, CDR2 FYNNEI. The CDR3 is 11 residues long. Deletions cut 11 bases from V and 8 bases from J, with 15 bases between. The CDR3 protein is CAGRVKEGYTF. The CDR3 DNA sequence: TGTGCCGGCCGTGTTAAGGAAGGCTACACCTTC.

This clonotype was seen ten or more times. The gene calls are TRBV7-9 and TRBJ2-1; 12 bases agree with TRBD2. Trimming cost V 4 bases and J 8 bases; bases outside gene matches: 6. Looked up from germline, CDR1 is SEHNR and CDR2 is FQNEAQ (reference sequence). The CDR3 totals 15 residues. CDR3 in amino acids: CASSSTTSGSYEQFF. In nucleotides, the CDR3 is TGTGCCAGCAGCTCGACGACTAGCGGGAGCTATGAGCAGTTCTTC.

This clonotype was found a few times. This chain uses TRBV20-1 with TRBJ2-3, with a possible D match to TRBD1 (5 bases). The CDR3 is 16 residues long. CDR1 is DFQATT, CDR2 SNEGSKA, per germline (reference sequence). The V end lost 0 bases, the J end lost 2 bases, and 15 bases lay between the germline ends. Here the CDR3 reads CSARDSQGRYTDTQYF. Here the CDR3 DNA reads TGCAGTGCTAGAGATTCCCAGGGCCGATACACAGATACGCAGTATTTT.

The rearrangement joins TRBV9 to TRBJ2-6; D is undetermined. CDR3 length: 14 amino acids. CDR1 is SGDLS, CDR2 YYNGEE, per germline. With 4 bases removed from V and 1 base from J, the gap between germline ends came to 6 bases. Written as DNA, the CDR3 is TGTGCCAGCAGCCCGGTATCTGGGGCCAACGTCCTGACTTTC. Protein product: CASSPVSGANVLTF.

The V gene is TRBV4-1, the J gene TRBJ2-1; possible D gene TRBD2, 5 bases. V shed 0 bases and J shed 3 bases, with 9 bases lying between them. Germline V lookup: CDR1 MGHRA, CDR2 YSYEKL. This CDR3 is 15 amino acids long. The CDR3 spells CASSQDWESYNEQFF. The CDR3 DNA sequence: TGCGCCAGCAGCCAAGACTGGGAGAGCTACAATGAGCAGTTCTTC.

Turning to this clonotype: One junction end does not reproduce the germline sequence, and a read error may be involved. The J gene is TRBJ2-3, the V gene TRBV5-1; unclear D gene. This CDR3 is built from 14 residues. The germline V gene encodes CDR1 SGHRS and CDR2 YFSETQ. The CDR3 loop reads CASSPDRNTDTQYF. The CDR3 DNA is TGTGCCAGCAGCCCCGACCGGAACACAGATACGCAGTATTTT. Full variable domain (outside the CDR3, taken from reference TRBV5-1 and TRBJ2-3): KAGVTQTPRYLIKTRGQQVTLSCSPISGHRSVSWYQQTPGQGLQFLFEYFSETQRNKGNFPGRFSGRQFSNSRSEMNVSTLELGDSALYLCASSPDRNTDTQYFGPGTRLTVL.

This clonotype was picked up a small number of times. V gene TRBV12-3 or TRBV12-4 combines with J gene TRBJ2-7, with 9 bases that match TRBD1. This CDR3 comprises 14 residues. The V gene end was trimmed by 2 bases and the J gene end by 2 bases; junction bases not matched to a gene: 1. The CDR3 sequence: CASSLWDRAYEQYF. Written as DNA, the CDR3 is TGTGCCAGCAGTTTATGGGACAGGGCCTACGAGCAGTACTTC.

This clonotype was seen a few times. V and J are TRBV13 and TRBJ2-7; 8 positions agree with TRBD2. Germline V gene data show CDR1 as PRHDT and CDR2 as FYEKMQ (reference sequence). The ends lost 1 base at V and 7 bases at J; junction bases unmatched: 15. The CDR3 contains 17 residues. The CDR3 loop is CASSLESLGLGIGEQYF. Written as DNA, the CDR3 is TGTGCCAGCAGCTTAGAATCTCTGGGACTAGGAATAGGGGAGCAGTACTTC.

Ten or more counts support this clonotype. CDR3 loop: CASSHRDQNTEAFF. CDR3 nucleotides: TGTGCCAGCAGCCACCGGGATCAAAACACTGAAGCTTTCTTT. The genes are TRBV11-2 and TRBJ1-1; D gene unclear. V was clipped by 5 bases and J by 2 bases, with 12 bases between them. This CDR3 has 14 amino acids. CDR1 is SGHAT, CDR2 FQNNGV, per germline.